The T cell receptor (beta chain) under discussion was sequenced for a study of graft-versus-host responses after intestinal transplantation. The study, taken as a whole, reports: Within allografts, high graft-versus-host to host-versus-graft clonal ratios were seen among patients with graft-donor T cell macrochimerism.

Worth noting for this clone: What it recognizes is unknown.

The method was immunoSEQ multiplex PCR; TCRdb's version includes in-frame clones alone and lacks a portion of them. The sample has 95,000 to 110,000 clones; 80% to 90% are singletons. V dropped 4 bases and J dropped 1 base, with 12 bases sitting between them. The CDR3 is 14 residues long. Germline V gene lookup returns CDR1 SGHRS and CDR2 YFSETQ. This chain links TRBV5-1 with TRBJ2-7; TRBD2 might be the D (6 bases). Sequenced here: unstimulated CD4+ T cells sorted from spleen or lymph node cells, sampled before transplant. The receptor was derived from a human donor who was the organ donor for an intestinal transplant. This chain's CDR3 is CASSLQRGSYEQYF. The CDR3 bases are TGCGCCAGCAGCCTGCAACGGGGGTCCTACGAGCAGTACTTC. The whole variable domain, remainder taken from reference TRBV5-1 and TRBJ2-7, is KAGVTQTPRYLIKTRGQQVTLSCSPISGHRSVSWYQQTPGQGLQFLFEYFSETQRNKGNFPGRFSGRQFSNSRSEMNVSTLELGDSALYLCASSLQRGSYEQYFGPGTRLTVT.